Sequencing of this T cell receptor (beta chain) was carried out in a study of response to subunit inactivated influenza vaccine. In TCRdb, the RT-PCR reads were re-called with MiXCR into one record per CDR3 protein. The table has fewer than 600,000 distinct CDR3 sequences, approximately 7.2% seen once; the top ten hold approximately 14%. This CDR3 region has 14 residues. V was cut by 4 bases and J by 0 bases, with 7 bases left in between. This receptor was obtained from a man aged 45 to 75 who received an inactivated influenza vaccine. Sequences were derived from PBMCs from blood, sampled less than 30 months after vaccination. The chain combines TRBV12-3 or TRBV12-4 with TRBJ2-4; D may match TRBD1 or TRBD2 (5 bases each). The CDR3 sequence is CASSSGTAKNIQYF. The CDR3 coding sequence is TGTGCCAGCAGTTCGGGGACAGCCAAAAACATTCAGTACTTC.